This T cell receptor (beta chain) was identified during a study of identical twins. V lost 8 bases and J 0 bases, leaving 11 bases between the germline ends. The CDR3 totals 14 residues. Comments on this clonotype: What it binds is not known. This may be a read error, as it is one base from a much larger clone.

Template switching introduced a universal primer site, and the cDNA bore unique molecular identifiers. One entry per CDR3 protein results from TCRdb running MiXCR on the 5' RACE reads. The table records 550,000 to 700,000 distinct CDR3 sequences, 9.6% of them present only once. Study results and caveats: With beta out-of-frame sequences, excess sharing by twins was weaker. A lower insertion count was a feature of abundant cord blood beta clonotypes, with no such feature in memory repertoires.

These records were also assigned to another study, of yellow fever vaccine responses in identical twins.

This receptor was taken from a woman in her late teens or twenties in good health. The material sequenced was PBMCs. The J gene is TRBJ2-1, the V gene TRBV12-3 or TRBV12-4; no reliable D call. The CDR3 is CASGGPRSYNEQFF. The CDR3 coding sequence is TGTGCCAGCGGCGGTCCGCGCTCCTACAATGAGCAGTTCTTC.